Presented here are 21 T cell receptor beta chains from one specimen sequenced in a study of shared clonotypes between healthy human individuals. The assay was immunoSEQ multiplex PCR, and TCRdb's table has in-frame clones only and misses some. The sample yields about 1.1 million clones, around three quarters seen once. The sequenced material came from memory CD4+ T cells from PBMCs. Subset of the sample: CD45RA-negative fraction. The receptor source for this set is a man aged 18-30 years in good health. Some clones in this sample may be carry-over from other donors' samples.

The genes are TRBV7-2 and TRBJ1-1; D remains ambiguous. Trimming took 3 bases from V and 5 from J, leaving 4 bases between them. This CDR3 contains 11 residues. Germline CDR1 SGHTA, CDR2 FQGNSA. The DNA for the CDR3 is TGTGCCAGCAGCTTGGGGACTGAAGCTTTCTTT. Translation: CASSLGTEAFF.

The V call is TRBV4-2, the J call TRBJ2-5; D gene ambiguous. Germline CDR1 and CDR2: LGHNA and YNFKEQ. Trimming shortened V by 0 bases and J by 5 bases, and 1 base separated the two germline ends. This CDR3 region has 11 residues. CDR3 sequence (DNA): TGTGCCAGCAGCCAAGAGGAGACCCAGTACTTC. This sequence encodes CASSQEETQYF.

V gene TRBV27 combines with J gene TRBJ2-5; 10 bases are shared with TRBD2. V shed 1 base, J shed 2 bases, and the junction held 10 bases outside the gene matches. Germline V CDR1 and CDR2: MNHEY, SMNVEV (reference sequence). CDR3 length: 18 amino acids. The CDR3 spells CASSLYGGLATRQETQYF. For the CDR3, the DNA is TGTGCCAGCAGTTTATATGGGGGACTAGCGACCCGTCAAGAGACCCAGTACTTC.

The chain has TRBV2 and TRBJ1-1; D is perhaps TRBD1 (5 bases). The CDR3 covers 13 residues. In germline, CDR1 is SNHLY, CDR2 FYNNEI. Deletions cut 7 bases from V and 7 bases from J, with 16 bases between. CDR3 bases: TGTGCCAGCATTGGGGGAAACAAGGTTGAAGCTTTCTTT. Amino acid sequence: CASIGGNKVEAFF.

The chain recombines TRBV11-1 with TRBJ2-1; 8 positions agree with TRBD1. CDR1 is SGHAT, CDR2 FQDESV, per germline (reference sequence). V gave up 6 bases and J gave up 14 bases; unmatched junction bases: 9. The CDR3 has 12 amino acids. DNA of the CDR3: TGTGCCAGCAGTCCCGGACAGGGAGTTAAGTTCTTC. It translates to CASSPGQGVKFF.

The V and J genes are TRBV28 and TRBJ1-3; 7 bases are shared with TRBD1. Per the germline V gene, CDR1 is MDHEN and CDR2 is SYDVKM. The ends lost 6 bases at V and 4 bases at J; junction bases unmatched: 12. The CDR3 contains 16 residues. CDR3 loop: CASSAPSNRGGNTIYF. The CDR3 DNA reads as TGTGCCAGCAGCGCTCCTTCAAACAGGGGAGGAAACACCATATATTTT.

The V gene is TRBV5-1, the J gene TRBJ2-7, with 7 positions matching TRBD1. V shed 3 bases, J shed 2 bases, and the junction held 8 bases outside the gene matches. The CDR3 totals 15 residues. The V gene's germline CDR1 is SGHRS and CDR2 YFSETQ. The CDR3 loop reads CASSSVSGGPYEQYF. The DNA for the CDR3 is TGCGCCAGCAGCTCGGTGTCAGGGGGACCCTACGAGCAGTACTTC.

The chain links TRBV5-1 to TRBJ2-7, with D perhaps TRBD1 (6 bases). This CDR3 region has 19 residues. The V end lost 0 bases, the J end lost 3 bases, and 25 bases lay between the germline ends. CDR1 and CDR2 (germline): SGHRS, YFSETQ. This chain's CDR3 is CASSLDRLGGRFGFYEQYF. DNA of the CDR3: TGCGCCAGCAGCTTGGATCGGCTAGGGGGACGATTCGGCTTCTACGAGCAGTACTTC.

With respect to this clone: Other DNA sequences of this sample code for an identical CDR3. This chain uses TRBV20-1 with TRBJ1-2; no definite D call. The germline gives CDR1 DFQATT, CDR2 SNEGSKA (reference sequence). The CDR3 loop spans 9 amino acids. CDR3 sequence: CQRAYGYTF. The CDR3 DNA follows: TGCCAGAGAGCTTACGGCTACACCTTC.

V usage is TRBV7-2 and J usage is TRBJ2-4; the D gene is possibly TRBD1 (8 bases). Germline CDR1 is SGHTA and CDR2 is FQGNSA. V was clipped by 3 bases and J by 5 bases, with 17 bases between them. CDR3 size: 16 residues. Here the CDR3 reads CASSLGGTGGQNIQYF. The CDR3 DNA is TGTGCCAGCAGCTTGGGGGGGACAGGTGGCCAAAACATTCAGTACTTC.

The J gene is TRBJ1-2, the V gene TRBV28; TRBD1 is a possible D gene (6 bases). Germline assignment: CDR1 MDHEN and CDR2 SYDVKM. Trimming removed 6 bases from V and 7 bases from J, with 15 bases in between. This CDR3 has 13 amino acids. CDR3 nucleotides: TGTGCCAGCAGCAGAGCGGGGGGCGGTGGCTACACCTTC. It codes for CASSRAGGGGYTF.

This clone was found once. The rearrangement links TRBV5-6 to TRBJ2-1; 9 nucleotides align to TRBD2. The trim removed 0 bases at V and 15 bases at J, leaving 13 bases unmatched. Germline CDR1 reads SGHDT; CDR2 reads YYEEEE. The CDR3 extends over 15 amino acids. In DNA, the CDR3 is TGTGCCAGCAGCTTGGGGCCTAGCGGGACCCACCGGGCGTTCTTC. Its translation is CASSLGPSGTHRAFF.

This clone has a single count. The chain links TRBV27 to TRBJ2-7, with TRBD1 matching 8 bases. Germline assignment: CDR1 MNHEY and CDR2 SMNVEV (reference sequence). This CDR3 contains 13 residues. J was trimmed by 9 bases and V by 3 bases; bases with no gene match: 7. The CDR3 DNA follows: TGTGCCAGCAGTTTTGGACAGGGAGTACGGCAGTACTTC. Translation gives CASSFGQGVRQYF.

V usage is TRBV11-2 and J usage is TRBJ2-3, with 15 bases identical to TRBD2. V shed 10 bases and J 4 bases; nucleotides not matched to a gene: 6. From germline, CDR1 is SGHAT and CDR2 FQNNGV. CDR3 size: 15 residues. The chain's CDR3 is CATGLAGGTSDTQYF. The CDR3 bases are TGTGCCACCGGACTAGCGGGAGGGACGTCAGATACGCAGTATTTT.

The chain employs TRBV13 and TRBJ2-1; 8 nucleotides line up with TRBD2. V lost 5 bases, J lost 2 bases, and 8 bases stayed unmatched. The CDR3 runs 16 residues. Per germline, CDR1 PRHDT and CDR2 FYEKMQ (reference sequence). The CDR3, as DNA: TGTGCCAGCAGCAGGAGTAGCGGGGCCCCCTACAATGAGCAGTTCTTC. Amino acids: CASSRSSGAPYNEQFF.

V is TRBV7-9 and J is TRBJ2-2; a possible D gene is TRBD2 (6 bases). This CDR3 region has 16 residues. Germline V lookup: CDR1 SEHNR, CDR2 FQNEAQ (reference sequence). Between the trimmed V and J ends, which lost 4 bases and 3 bases, there was a span of 15 bases. DNA of the CDR3: TGTGCCAGCAGCTCCCGCAAGGAGGGCTACACCGGGGAGCTGTTTTTT. Amino acids: CASSSRKEGYTGELFF.

The CDR3 DNA sequence: TGTGCCAGCAGCGTAGGAATGGGGGTTTTTTTT. Protein product: CASSVGMGVFF. The chain recombines TRBV7-9 with TRBJ1-4, with a tentative D call TRBD1 (5 bases). This CDR3 spans 11 amino acids. The germline gives CDR1 SEHNR, CDR2 FQNEAQ (reference sequence). Trimming cost V 5 bases and J 17 bases, with 15 bases left between them. Supplemented by reference TRBV7-9 and TRBJ1-4, the full variable domain reads DTGVSQNPRHKITKRGQNVTFRCDPISEHNRLYWYRQTLGQGPEFLTYFQNEAQLEKSRLLSDRFSAERPKGSFSTLEIQRTEQGDSAMYLCASSVGMGVFFGSGTQLSVL.

Notes on this clone: This specimen includes other DNA sequences encoding the same CDR3. The rearrangement uses TRBV6-1 and TRBJ1-5; TRBD1 is a possible D gene (5 bases). The CDR3 extends over 12 amino acids. Trimming stripped 4 bases from V and 6 bases from J, with 7 bases between. CDR1 is MNHNS and CDR2 is SASEGT in the germline V gene. The CDR3 DNA follows: TGTGCCAGCAGTGCAAGGGGTCAGCCCCAGCATTTT. Protein sequence: CASSARGQPQHF.

The gene calls are TRBV9 and TRBJ2-3; D perhaps matches TRBD1 (6 bases). The CDR3 covers 14 residues. V was shortened by 4 bases and J by 6 bases, with 15 bases between the two germline ends. Per germline, CDR1 SGDLS and CDR2 YYNGEE. In DNA, the CDR3 is TGTGCCAGCAGCAAACGACAGGACAGCGATACGCAGTATTTT. Its translation: CASSKRQDSDTQYF.

This clone was observed once. J is TRBJ2-7 and V is TRBV11-2; TRBD2 agrees at 7 bases. From germline, CDR1 is SGHAT and CDR2 FQNNGV. The CDR3 length is 15 residues. V shed 2 bases and J 3 bases; nucleotides not matched to a gene: 7. DNA of the CDR3: TGTGCCAGCAGCTTACGTCCTAGCGGAAACTACGAGCAGTACTTC. Translating gives CASSLRPSGNYEQYF.

V usage is TRBV28 and J usage is TRBJ2-4, with D tentatively TRBD2 (5 bases). Germline loops: CDR1 MDHEN, CDR2 SYDVKM. The V gene lost 3 bases and the J gene lost 8 bases, with 14 bases spanning the gap. There are 14 residues in the CDR3. The CDR3 is CASSFREGGDIQYF. CDR3 DNA sequence: TGTGCCAGCAGTTTTCGGGAAGGAGGCGACATTCAGTACTTC.